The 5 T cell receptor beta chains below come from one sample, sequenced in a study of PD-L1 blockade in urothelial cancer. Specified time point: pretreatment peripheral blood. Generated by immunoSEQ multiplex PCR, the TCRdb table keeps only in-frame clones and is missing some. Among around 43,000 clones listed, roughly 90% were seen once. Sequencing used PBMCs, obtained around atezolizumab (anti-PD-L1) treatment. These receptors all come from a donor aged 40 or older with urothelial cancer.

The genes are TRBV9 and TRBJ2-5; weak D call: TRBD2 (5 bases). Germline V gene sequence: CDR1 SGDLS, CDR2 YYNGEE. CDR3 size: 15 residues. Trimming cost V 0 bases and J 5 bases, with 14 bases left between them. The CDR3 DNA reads TGTGCCAGCAGCGTAGGATTAGGGAGTGTTGAGACCCAGTACTTC. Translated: CASSVGLGSVETQYF.

CDR3 amino acids: CASSLDGRLNTEAFF. The CDR3 region has the DNA TGTGCCAGCAGCTTAGATGGCAGGTTGAACACTGAAGCTTTCTTT. J is TRBJ1-1 and V is TRBV11-3; the D is unclear. The CDR3 loop spans 15 amino acids. Trimming left V 0 bases short and J 0 bases short, with 8 bases between. The germline V gene has CDR1 SGHNT and CDR2 YENEEA.

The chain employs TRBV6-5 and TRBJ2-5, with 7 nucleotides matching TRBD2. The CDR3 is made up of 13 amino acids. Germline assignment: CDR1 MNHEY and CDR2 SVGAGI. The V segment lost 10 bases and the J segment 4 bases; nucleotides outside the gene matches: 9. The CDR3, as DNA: TGTGCCACCTGGGGTGGCGGGAGAGAGACCCAGTACTTC. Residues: CATWGGGRETQYF.

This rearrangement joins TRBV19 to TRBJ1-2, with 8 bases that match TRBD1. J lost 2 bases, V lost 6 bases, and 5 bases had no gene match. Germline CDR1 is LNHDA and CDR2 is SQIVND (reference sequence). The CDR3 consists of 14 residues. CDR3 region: CASRPRTGNYGYTF. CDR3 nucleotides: TGTGCCAGTAGACCCCGGACAGGGAACTATGGCTACACCTTC.

CDR3 residues: CASSRESSGSYNEQFF. The DNA of the CDR3 is TGTGCCAGCAGCCGGGAATCTAGCGGATCCTACAATGAGCAGTTCTTC. J is TRBJ2-1 and V is TRBV4-2, with 7 bases fitting TRBD2. The CDR3 contains 16 residues. After removal of 4 bases from V and 1 base from J, the junction contained 7 bases not matched to a gene. Per the germline V gene, CDR1 is LGHNA and CDR2 is YNFKEQ.